This record concerns one TCR beta chain sequence. Many counts were recorded for this clonotype. This receptor's antigen is unknown. No per-base quality is available; no much larger clone lies one base away. What the time point label conveys for this sample: patch test 2, 6 weeks after DPC sensitization. The treatment or condition label for this specimen denotes: therapeutic diphenylcyclopropenone sensitization with weekly scalp DPC. At every patch-test visit, the blood draw took place before the patch test was put on. Patients were considered eligible if aged 18 to 70, diagnosed with alopecia and deemed suitable for DPC therapy, and patients were excluded if pregnant. Total RNA was isolated from unfractionated whole blood collected in Tempus Blood RNA tubes. The CDR3 numbers 15 residues from cysteine through phenylalanine. The retained sequence is limited to the CDR3, 45 bases, with the frame set at the first base. V is pruned by 5 bases and J by 0 bases, leaving 5 bases of the junction without a gene match. Looking up the germline V gene (reference sequence) yields CDR1 MNHEY and CDR2 SMNVEV.

Preparation of the library involved RACE. TCRdb records NextSeq 500 as the sequencer. Library preparation attached unique molecular identifiers to individual cDNA molecules for quantitative, reproducible TCR counting. For every blood RNA sample, sequencing covered both the TCR alpha and TCR beta chains. The original methods were these. The median number of TCRs per sample was approximately 98,000, ranging from roughly 23,224 to 690,600. V, J and CDR3 annotation of the TCR reads was carried out using the Decombinator software suite. For PS versus PT1 abundance plots, all samples were subsampled to the same number of TCRs (28,000). TCRs were defined as expanded if absent before sensitization and observed at least eight times at the 2-week time point. In TCRdb, the public reads were trimmed at Q25 with fastp and aligned with MiXCR, with productive beta chains retained. Merged by CDR3 protein, the rows form single entries marked with the most common genes and DNA. TCRdb's processing, not the study's, gives the V and J calls here. The sample table records about 84,000 distinct CDR3 sequences; more than 9% of these occur just once. 5% of the sample goes to the ten largest clones.

The sample originates from a study of human T cells and chemical hapten exposure listed by TCRdb under 2021. Some background on the complete study: For sensitization, 2% DPC in acetone was applied to a roughly 2 cm by roughly 2 cm area of upper inner arm skin. Patients additionally received weekly therapeutic DPC doses to the scalp throughout the approximately 25-week study period. Libraries were pooled for sequencing, and per-sample TCR yields varied mainly because of small differences in library volumes within the pool. Patch testing was done on the upper back using Finn chambers containing 0.01% DPC, and results were scored after 6 days according to International Contact Dermatitis Research Group standards. Alopecia areata with under or over 50% scalp involvement, alopecia totalis and alopecia universalis were represented in the patient cohort, which was mostly female. Blood samples were taken from patients before sensitization (week 0) and at 2, 6 and about 24 weeks after DPC sensitization. In alopecia patients, the study followed how the peripheral blood TCR repertoire changed in vivo over primary and secondary sensitization to diphenylcyclopropenone (DPC), a hapten. Blood for TCR sequencing was provided by twenty-nine alopecia patients at one to four time points (pre-sensitization, 2, 6 and 24 weeks).

Findings and caveats that apply to the study as a whole: Patch test score correlated positively with the number of PT1 expanded TCRs, reaching significance at thresholds 8, 16 and 32 but not at 4. All patients had alopecia, a presumed autoimmune disease, so their immune response might differ from that of healthy individuals. After repeated subsampling, the strength of the expansion versus patch-test correlation and the threshold at which it became significant changed. Compared with pre-sensitization or healthy control sets, expanded TCRs formed significantly more large CDR3 similarity clusters, which is consistent with antigen-driven responses. DPC sensitization did not change the number of TCRs with a frequency above 1 in 1000, and there was no evidence of changes in global repertoire structure.

The sequence was collected from a woman in her forties or fifties with alopecia areata. Some clones in this sample may be carry-over from other donors' samples. In this chain, TRBV27 is recombined with TRBJ1-1; a stretch of 8 junction bases matches TRBD1. The sequenced sample was whole blood, obtained in connection with sensitization to the hapten diphenylcyclopropenone (DPC). The CDR3 corresponds to CASSGRTGLNTEAFF. The DNA reads as follows: TGTGCCAGCAGTGGGAGGACAGGGCTGAACACTGAAGCTTTCTTT.